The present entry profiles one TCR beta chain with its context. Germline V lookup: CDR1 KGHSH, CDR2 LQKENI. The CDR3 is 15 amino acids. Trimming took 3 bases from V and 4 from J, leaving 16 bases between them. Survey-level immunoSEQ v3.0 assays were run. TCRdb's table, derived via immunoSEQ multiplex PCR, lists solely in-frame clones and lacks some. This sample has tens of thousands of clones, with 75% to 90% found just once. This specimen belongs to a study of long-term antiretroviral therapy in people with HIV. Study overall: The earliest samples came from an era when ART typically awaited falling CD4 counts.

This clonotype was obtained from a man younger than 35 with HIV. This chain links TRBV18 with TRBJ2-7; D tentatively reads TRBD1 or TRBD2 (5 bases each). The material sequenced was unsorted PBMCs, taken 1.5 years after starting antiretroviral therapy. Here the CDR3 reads CASSPGVVKGYEQYF. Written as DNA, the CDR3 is TGTGCCAGCTCACCGGGGGTGGTGAAGGGATACGAGCAGTACTTC. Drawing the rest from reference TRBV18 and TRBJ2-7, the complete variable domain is NAGVMQNPRHLVRRRGQEARLRCSPMKGHSHVYWYRQLPEEGLKFMVYLQKENIIDESGMPKERFSAEFPKEGPSILRIQQVVRGDSAAYFCASSPGVVKGYEQYFGPGTRLTVT.